Below, 5 T cell receptor beta chains from the same sample are listed, as sequenced in a study of cytomegalovirus exposure and HLA in healthy donors. PCR primers comprised 60 Vbeta and 13 Jbeta primers. Profiled with immunoSEQ multiplex PCR; TCRdb holds only in-frame clones, not every one. The sample data list 41,000 or so clones. The sample was PBMCs. The receptors originated from a man aged 25 to 40 in good health and CMV-seronegative.

The chain has TRBV2 and TRBJ1-1; 9 nucleotides align to TRBD1. Germline V gives CDR1 SNHLY, CDR2 FYNNEI. The CDR3 runs 14 residues. V gave up 7 bases and J gave up 5 bases; unmatched junction bases: 8. The CDR3 protein is CASINRGRKTEAFF. CDR3 DNA: TGTGCCAGCATCAACAGGGGGCGGAAGACTGAAGCTTTCTTT.

V usage is TRBV5-1 and J usage is TRBJ2-7, with D possibly TRBD2 on 7 matching bases. The CDR3 loop spans 17 amino acids. Germline V gene lookup returns CDR1 SGHRS and CDR2 YFSETQ. V lost 4 bases to trimming and J lost 6 bases, with 26 bases between them. The CDR3 protein is CASSQRGGHTWDSEQYF. CDR3 nucleotides: TGCGCCAGCAGCCAACGCGGGGGCCACACCTGGGACTCCGAGCAGTACTTC.

The V and J genes are TRBV29-1 and TRBJ1-1; D is perhaps TRBD1 (5 bases). Germline V gene lookup returns CDR1 SQVTM and CDR2 ANQGSEA. CDR3 size: 13 residues. Trimming stripped 4 bases from V and 0 bases from J, with 9 bases between. The DNA for the CDR3 is TGCAGCGTTGTCCGCAGGGTGAACACTGAAGCTTTCTTT. Amino acid sequence: CSVVRRVNTEAFF.

A remark on this clone: At one boundary the junction diverges from the germline segment, which might be a read error. The CDR3 region has the DNA TGTGCCAGCAGCTTGGGGGACAGGGTCCACGAGCGGTACTTC. Translated: CASSLGDRVHERYF. This sequence joins TRBV5-8 and TRBJ2-7, with TRBD1 matching over 9 bases. The CDR3 loop spans 14 amino acids. CDR1 and CDR2 (germline): SGHTS, YDEGEE.

The chain is built from TRBV7-6 and TRBJ1-1; D perhaps matches TRBD1 (5 bases). The germline V gene has CDR1 SGHVS and CDR2 FNYEAQ. CDR3 size: 15 residues. Between the trimmed V and J ends, which lost 5 bases and 1 base, there was a span of 14 bases. CDR3 in amino acids: CASSPTDGGNTEAFF. CDR3 DNA: TGTGCCAGCAGCCCAACCGACGGGGGGAACACTGAAGCTTTCTTT. Full variable domain (remainder filled in from reference TRBV7-6 and TRBJ1-1): GAGVSQSPRYKVTKRGQDVALRCDPISGHVSLYWYRQALGQGPEFLTYFNYEAQQDKSGLPNDRFSAERPEGSISTLTIQRTEQRDSAMYRCASSPTDGGNTEAFFGQGTRLTVV.